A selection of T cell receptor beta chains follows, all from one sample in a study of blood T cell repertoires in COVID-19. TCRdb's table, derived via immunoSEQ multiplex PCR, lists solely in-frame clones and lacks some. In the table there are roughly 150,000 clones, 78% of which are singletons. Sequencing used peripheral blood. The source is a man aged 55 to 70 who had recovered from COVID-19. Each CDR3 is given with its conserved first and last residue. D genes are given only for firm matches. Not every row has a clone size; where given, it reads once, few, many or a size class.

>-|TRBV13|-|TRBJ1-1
CASSTNRDWSTEAFF
TGTGCCAGCAGCACAAACAGGGATTGGAGCACTGAAGCTTTCTTT
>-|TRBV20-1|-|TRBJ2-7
CSVQGGYEQYF
TGCAGTGTACAGGGGGGGTACGAGCAGTACTTC
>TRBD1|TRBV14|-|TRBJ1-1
CASNTGGAGTEAFF
TGTGCCAGCAACACAGGGGGCGCGGGTACTGAAGCTTTCTTT
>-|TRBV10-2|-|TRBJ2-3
CASSEKTSTDTQYF
TGCGCCAGCAGTGAGAAGACTAGCACAGATACGCAGTATTTT
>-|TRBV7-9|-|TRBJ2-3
CASSLGGSAGLTDTQYF
TGTGCCAGCAGCTTAGGTGGATCCGCGGGGCTCACAGATACGCAGTATTTT
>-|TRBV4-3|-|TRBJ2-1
CASSQDNFDNEQFF
TGCGCCAGCAGCCAAGATAACTTTGACAATGAGCAGTTCTTC
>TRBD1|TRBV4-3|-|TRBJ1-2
CASSQDRRQGGYGYTF
TGCGCCAGCAGCCAAGACAGACGACAGGGTGGGTATGGCTACACCTTC
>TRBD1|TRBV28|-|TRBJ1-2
CASSLIGTGSSNYGYTF
TGTGCCAGCAGTTTAATCGGGACAGGGTCCTCAAACTATGGCTACACCTTC
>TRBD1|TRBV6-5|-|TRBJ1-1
CASSSGTVNTEAFF
TGTGCCAGCAGCTCCGGGACAGTGAACACTGAAGCTTTCTTT
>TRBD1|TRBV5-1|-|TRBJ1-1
CASSLAPGGDTEAFF
TGCGCCAGCAGCTTGGCCCCAGGGGGCGACACTGAAGCTTTCTTT
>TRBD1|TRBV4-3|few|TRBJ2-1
CASSQGTGGSRDEQFF
TGCGCCAGCAGCCAGGGAACAGGGGGCAGTCGCGATGAGCAGTTCTTC
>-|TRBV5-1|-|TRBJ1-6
CASAEETTGSSPLHF
TGCGCCAGCGCCGAGGAGACGACCGGGTCTTCACCCCTCCACTTT
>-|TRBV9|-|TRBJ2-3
CASSVESGRHSTDTQYF
TGTGCCAGCAGCGTAGAGAGTGGCAGGCACAGCACAGATACGCAGTATTTT
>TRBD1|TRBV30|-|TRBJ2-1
CAWSALAVWTGTYNEQFF
TGTGCCTGGAGTGCTCTCGCAGTATGGACAGGGACTTACAATGAGCAGTTCTTC
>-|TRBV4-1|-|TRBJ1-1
CASSQGVRGNTEAFF
TGCGCCAGCAGCCAAGGAGTACGAGGGAACACTGAAGCTTTCTTT
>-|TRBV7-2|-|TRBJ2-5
CASSFPGPPETQYF
TGTGCCAGCAGCTTCCCAGGGCCCCCGGAGACCCAGTACTTC
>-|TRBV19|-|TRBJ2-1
CASSIDVGVYNEQFF
TGTGCCAGTAGTATAGATGTGGGCGTCTACAATGAGCAGTTCTTC
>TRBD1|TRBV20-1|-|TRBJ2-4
CSASGQVQNIQYF
TGCAGTGCTAGTGGACAGGTCCAAAACATTCAGTACTTC
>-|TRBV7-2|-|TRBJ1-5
CASSTSTGFSNQPQHF
TGTGCCAGCAGCACATCAACAGGGTTTAGCAATCAGCCCCAGCATTTT
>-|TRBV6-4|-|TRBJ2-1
CASSEDWANEQFF
TGTGCCAGCAGTGAAGATTGGGCAAATGAGCAGTTCTTC
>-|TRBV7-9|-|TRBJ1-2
CASSRLGAYGYTF
TGTGCCAGCAGCCGGTTAGGGGCCTATGGCTACACCTTC
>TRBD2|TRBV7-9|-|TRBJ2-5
CASSPTSPGLAGMGETQYF
TGTGCCAGCAGCCCGACAAGCCCCGGACTAGCGGGGATGGGAGAGACCCAGTACTTC
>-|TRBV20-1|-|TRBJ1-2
CSATPGEGYTF
TGCAGTGCCACCCCGGGGGAAGGCTACACCTTC
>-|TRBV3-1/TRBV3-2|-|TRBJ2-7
CASSPANRVSYEQYF
TGTGCCAGCAGCCCCGCGAACAGGGTGTCCTACGAGCAGTACTTC
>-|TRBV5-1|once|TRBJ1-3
CASSLDGVQSSGNTIYF
TGCGCCAGCAGCTTGGACGGGGTTCAGTCCTCTGGAAACACCATATATTTT
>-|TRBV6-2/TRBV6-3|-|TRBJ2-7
CASSYSISRRVIGEQYF
TGTGCCAGCAGTTACTCGATATCTCGCAGGGTAATAGGCGAGCAGTACTTC
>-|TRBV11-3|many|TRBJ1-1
CASSLLSVTEAFF
TGTGCCAGCAGCCTCCTGTCTGTAACTGAAGCTTTCTTT
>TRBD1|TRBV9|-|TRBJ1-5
CASSVGTGASNQPQHF
TGTGCCAGCAGCGTAGGAACAGGGGCTAGCAATCAGCCCCAGCATTTT
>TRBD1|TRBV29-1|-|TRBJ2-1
CSVPGGPSEQFF
TGCAGCGTCCCAGGGGGACCAAGTGAGCAGTTCTTC
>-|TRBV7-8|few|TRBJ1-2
CASSLAPGIYGYTF
TGTGCCAGCAGCTTAGCGCCGGGGATCTATGGCTACACCTTC
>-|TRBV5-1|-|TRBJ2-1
CASSSPTDSYNEQFF
TGCGCCAGCAGCTCCCCGACAGACTCCTACAATGAGCAGTTCTTC
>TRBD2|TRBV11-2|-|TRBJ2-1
CASSFLAGLNVNEQFF
TGTGCCAGCAGCTTCCTAGCGGGGCTAAATGTTAATGAGCAGTTCTTC
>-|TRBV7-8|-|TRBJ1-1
CASSVDSYTEAFF
TGTGCCAGCAGCGTCGACAGTTACACTGAAGCTTTCTTT
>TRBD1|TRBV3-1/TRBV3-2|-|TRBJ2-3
CASSQDGIGQGAGEDTQYF
TGTGCCAGCAGCCAAGATGGAATCGGACAGGGGGCCGGGGAAGATACGCAGTATTTT
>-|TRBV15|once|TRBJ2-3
CATSRDYGGGTGTDTQYF
TGTGCCACCAGCAGAGATTACGGGGGTGGTACAGGCACAGATACGCAGTATTTT
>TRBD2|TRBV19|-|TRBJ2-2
CASRTGLAGVDTGELFF
TGTGCCAGTAGAACCGGACTAGCGGGAGTGGACACCGGGGAGCTGTTTTTT
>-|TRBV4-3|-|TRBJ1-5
CASSQEWATLSNQPQHF
TGCGCCAGCAGCCAAGAGTGGGCAACCCTTAGCAATCAGCCCCAGCATTTT
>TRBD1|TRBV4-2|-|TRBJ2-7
CASSLQQGQLYEQYF
TGTGCCAGCAGCCTCCAACAGGGGCAGTTGTACGAGCAGTACTTC
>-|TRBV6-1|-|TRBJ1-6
CASREGSSYNSPLHF
TGTGCCAGCCGTGAAGGGAGCTCCTATAATTCACCCCTCCACTTT
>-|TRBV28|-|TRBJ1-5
CASTPQKGSNQPQHF
TGTGCCAGCACCCCTCAGAAGGGGAGCAATCAGCCCCAGCATTTT